This record covers a single TCR beta chain. This record comes from a study of blood T cell repertoires in COVID-19. Germline V gene lookup returns CDR1 MNHEY and CDR2 SVGEGT. Deletions cut 4 bases from V and 5 bases from J, with 23 bases between. The CDR3 spans 17 residues. Assay: immunoSEQ multiplex PCR; the TCRdb copy retains only in-frame clones and omits some. The sample records roughly 110,000 clones, around nine tenths being singletons. Sequencing was done on a sample of peripheral blood. The chain employs TRBV6-2 or TRBV6-3 and TRBJ1-1, with D possibly being TRBD1 (6 bases). The origin of this receptor is a man in his forties with acute or convalescent COVID-19. The CDR3 region has the DNA TGTGCCAGCAGTTGGGGCCCCCACAGGGCCCAGGGGACTGAAGCTTTCTTT. Translated, it gives CASSWGPHRAQGTEAFF.